The sequence of this TCR beta chain was determined in a study of cytomegalovirus exposure and HLA in healthy donors. This CDR3 is built from 15 residues. The V and J ends lost 1 base and 1 base respectively, with 11 bases between them. CDR1 and CDR2 (germline): SGHRS, YFSETQ. The PCR ran on 60 Vbeta and 13 Jbeta primers. TCRdb's copy holds only in-frame clones and misses some; the assay was immunoSEQ multiplex PCR. The sample has over 100,000 clones; almost 80% are singletons. The sequenced sample consisted of PBMCs. The source is a female donor in good health and CMV-seronegative. J is TRBJ1-1 and V is TRBV5-1; unclear D gene. DNA for the CDR3: TGCGCCAGCAGCTTGACGGTCTTGCCGAACACTGAAGCTTTCTTT. Its translation is CASSLTVLPNTEAFF.